This T cell receptor (beta chain) came from a study of CD8+CD57+ T cells in acquired aplastic anemia. Study details: Sorted CD4+ and CD8+ cells gave a mean 3.2 ug DNA, range roughly 0.18 to 27.4 ug.

The study's findings and limits: With respect to CD8+ Simpson's diversity, patients and controls did not differ significantly.

This clonotype was observed many times. Antigen specificity is unknown. Patients selected for sequencing had displayed CD8+CD57+ cell expansion by flow cytometry. Sampling of blood occurred while the patients had still received no therapy. Genomic DNA templated the TCR beta VDJ and CDR3 profiling. MiXCR, run by TCRdb on the reads, gives a single entry per CDR3 protein. The repertoire has about 180,000 distinct CDR3 sequences, roughly 48% of them found once; the top ten carry under 1.2%. The CDR3 covers 15 residues. Trimming pared 4 bases from V and 4 bases from J, leaving 12 bases between. The germline gives CDR1 SGHDT, CDR2 YYEEEE.

The rearrangement uses TRBV5-6 and TRBJ2-6, with D tentatively TRBD1 or TRBD2 (5 bases each). Specimen: sorted CD4+, CD8+, or CD8+CD57+ T cells (not recorded which) from PBMCs. This sequence was found in a human donor with aplastic anemia. CDR3 region: CASSRGVAGANVLTF. DNA of the CDR3: TGTGCCAGCAGCAGAGGGGTAGCAGGGGCCAACGTCCTGACTTTC. Using reference TRBV5-6 and TRBJ2-6 for the parts outside the CDR3, the full variable domain is DAGVTQSPTHLIKTRGQQVTLRCSPKSGHDTVSWYQQALGQGPQFIFQYYEEEERQRGNFPDRFSGHQFPNYSSELNVNALLLGDSALYLCASSRGVAGANVLTFGAGSRLTVL.